This T cell receptor beta chain was retrieved from a study of T cells in Graves' hyperthyroidism and ophthalmopathy. Findings and limits, study-wide: Blood shared most expanded thyroid clonotypes above 0.001.

The source of the PBMCs was 9.5 to 10 ml of fresh peripheral blood. A remark on this clonotype: Its target is unknown.

V lost 0 bases and J lost 4, with 10 bases in between. Germline V gene sequence: CDR1 LGHDT, CDR2 YNNKEL (reference sequence). This CDR3 has 15 amino acids. Amplification targeted TCR beta CDR3 regions from RNA transcripts. HTBI primers were used for first-round RT-PCR of the TCR CDR3. TCRdb processed the multiplex PCR reads anew with MiXCR; each CDR3 protein has one entry. The top ten hold around 8% of the sample, which has 700,000 or so distinct CDR3 sequences, approximately 16% seen once. The origin of this receptor is a man aged 18 to 35 with Graves' hyperthyroidism. The V and J genes are TRBV3-1 and TRBJ1-3; D not resolved. Sequences were obtained from blood. The CDR3 DNA reads as TGTGCCAGCAGCCAAGATCGCCTCCTCGGAAACACCATATATTTT. Translated, it gives CASSQDRLLGNTIYF.